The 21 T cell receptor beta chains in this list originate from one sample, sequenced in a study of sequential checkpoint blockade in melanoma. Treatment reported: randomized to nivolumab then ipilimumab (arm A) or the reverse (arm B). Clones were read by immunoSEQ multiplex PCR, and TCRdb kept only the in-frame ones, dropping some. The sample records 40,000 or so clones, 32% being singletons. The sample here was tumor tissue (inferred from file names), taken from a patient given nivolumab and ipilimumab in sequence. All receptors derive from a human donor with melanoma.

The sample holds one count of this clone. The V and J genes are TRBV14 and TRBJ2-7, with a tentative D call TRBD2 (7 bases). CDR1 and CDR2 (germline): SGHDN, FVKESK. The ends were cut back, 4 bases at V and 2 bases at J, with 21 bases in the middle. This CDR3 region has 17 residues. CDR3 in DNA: TGTGCCAGCAGCCCACTAGGGGGGGGTTCTTACACCTACGAGCAGTACTTC. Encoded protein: CASSPLGGGSYTYEQYF.

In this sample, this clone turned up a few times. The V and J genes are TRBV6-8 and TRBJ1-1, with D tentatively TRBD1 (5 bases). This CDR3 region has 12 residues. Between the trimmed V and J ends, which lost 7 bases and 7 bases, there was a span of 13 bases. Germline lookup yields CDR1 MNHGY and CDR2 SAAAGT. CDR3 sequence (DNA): TGTGCCAGCAATACCCGGGGGTTTGAAGCTTTCTTT. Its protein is CASNTRGFEAFF.

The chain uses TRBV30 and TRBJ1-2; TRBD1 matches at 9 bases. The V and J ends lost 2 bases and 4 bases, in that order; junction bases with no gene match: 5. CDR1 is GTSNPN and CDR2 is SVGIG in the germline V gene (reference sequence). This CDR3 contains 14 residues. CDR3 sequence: CAWSYQDRGYGYTF. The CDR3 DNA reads TGTGCCTGGAGTTATCAGGACAGGGGCTATGGCTACACCTTC.

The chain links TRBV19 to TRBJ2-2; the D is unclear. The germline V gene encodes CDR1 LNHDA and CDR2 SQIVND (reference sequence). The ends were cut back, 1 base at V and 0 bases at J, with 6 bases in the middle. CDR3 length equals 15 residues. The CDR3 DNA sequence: TGTGCCAGTAGTATAGGTCCGGCGAACACCGGGGAGCTGTTTTTT. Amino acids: CASSIGPANTGELFF.

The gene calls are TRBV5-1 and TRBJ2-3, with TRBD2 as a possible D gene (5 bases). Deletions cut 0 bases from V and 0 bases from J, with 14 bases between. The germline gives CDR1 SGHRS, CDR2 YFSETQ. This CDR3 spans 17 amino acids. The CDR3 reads CASSLGALTSSTDTQYF. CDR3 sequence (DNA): TGCGCCAGCAGCTTGGGGGCTTTAACTAGTAGCACAGATACGCAGTATTTT.

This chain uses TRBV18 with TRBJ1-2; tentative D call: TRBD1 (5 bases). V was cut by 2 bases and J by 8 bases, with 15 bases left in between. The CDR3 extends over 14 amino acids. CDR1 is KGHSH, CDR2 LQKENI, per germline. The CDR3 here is CASSPVLGTGGYTF. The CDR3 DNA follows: TGTGCCAGCTCACCAGTTTTAGGGACGGGCGGCTACACCTTC.

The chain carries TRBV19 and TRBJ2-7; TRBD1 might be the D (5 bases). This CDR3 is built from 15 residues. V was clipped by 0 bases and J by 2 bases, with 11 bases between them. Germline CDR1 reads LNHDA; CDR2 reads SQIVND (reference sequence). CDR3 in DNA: TGTGCCAGTAGTATAGACTCAGGGCCTCCCTACGAGCAGTACTTC. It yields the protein CASSIDSGPPYEQYF.

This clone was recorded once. The CDR3 nucleotides are TGCAGCGTTGGTGATGGGGCGGTAGCCAAAAACATTCAGTACTTC. It yields the protein CSVGDGAVAKNIQYF. V gene TRBV29-1 combines with J gene TRBJ2-4; the D gene is possibly TRBD1 (5 bases). Germline V gene data show CDR1 as SQVTM and CDR2 as ANQGSEA. The CDR3 totals 15 residues. The V gene lost 4 bases and the J gene lost 0 bases, with 13 bases spanning the gap.

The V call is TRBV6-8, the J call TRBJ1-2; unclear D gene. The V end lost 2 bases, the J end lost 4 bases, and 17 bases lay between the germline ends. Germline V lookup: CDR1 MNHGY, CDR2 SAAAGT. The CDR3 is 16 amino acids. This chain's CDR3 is CASSYMPLGDVYGYTF. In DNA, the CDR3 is TGTGCCAGCAGTTACATGCCATTGGGTGATGTCTATGGCTACACCTTC.

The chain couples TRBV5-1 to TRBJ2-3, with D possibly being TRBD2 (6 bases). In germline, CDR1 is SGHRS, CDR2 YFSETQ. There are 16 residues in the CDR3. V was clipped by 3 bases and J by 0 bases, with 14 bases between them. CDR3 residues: CASSYRGSFSTDTQYF. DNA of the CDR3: TGCGCCAGCAGCTACCGGGGGTCTTTTAGCACAGATACGCAGTATTTT.

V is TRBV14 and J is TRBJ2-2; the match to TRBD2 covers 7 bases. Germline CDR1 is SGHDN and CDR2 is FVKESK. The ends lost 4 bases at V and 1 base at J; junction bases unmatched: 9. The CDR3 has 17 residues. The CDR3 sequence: CASSPRVSGVNTGELFF. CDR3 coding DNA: TGTGCCAGCAGCCCCCGTGTCAGCGGGGTGAACACCGGGGAGCTGTTTTTT.

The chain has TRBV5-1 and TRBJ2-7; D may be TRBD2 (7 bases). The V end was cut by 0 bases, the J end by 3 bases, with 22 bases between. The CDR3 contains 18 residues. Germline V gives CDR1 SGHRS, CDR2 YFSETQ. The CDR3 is CASSLAYWGGPINYEQYF. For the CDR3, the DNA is TGCGCCAGCAGCTTGGCCTATTGGGGGGGGCCCATAAACTACGAGCAGTACTTC.

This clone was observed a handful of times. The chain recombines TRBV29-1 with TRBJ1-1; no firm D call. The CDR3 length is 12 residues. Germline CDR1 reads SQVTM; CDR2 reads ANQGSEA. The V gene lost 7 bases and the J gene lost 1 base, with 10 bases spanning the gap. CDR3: CSAEGRNTEAFF. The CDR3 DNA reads TGCAGCGCGGAAGGGCGGAACACTGAAGCTTTCTTT.

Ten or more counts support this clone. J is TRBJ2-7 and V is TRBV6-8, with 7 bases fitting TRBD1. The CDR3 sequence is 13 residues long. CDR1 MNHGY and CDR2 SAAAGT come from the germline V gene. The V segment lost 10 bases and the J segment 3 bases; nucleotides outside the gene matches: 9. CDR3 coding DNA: TGTGCCACCGTTGTTCCAGGGGGCTACGAGCAGTACTTC. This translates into CATVVPGGYEQYF.

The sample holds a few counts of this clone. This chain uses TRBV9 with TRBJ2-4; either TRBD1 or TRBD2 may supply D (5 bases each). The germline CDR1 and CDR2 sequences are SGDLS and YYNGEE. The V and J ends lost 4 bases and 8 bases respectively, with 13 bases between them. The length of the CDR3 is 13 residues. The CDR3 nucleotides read TGTGCCAGCAGCCCTCGGGACGGCTACATTCAGTACTTC. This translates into CASSPRDGYIQYF.

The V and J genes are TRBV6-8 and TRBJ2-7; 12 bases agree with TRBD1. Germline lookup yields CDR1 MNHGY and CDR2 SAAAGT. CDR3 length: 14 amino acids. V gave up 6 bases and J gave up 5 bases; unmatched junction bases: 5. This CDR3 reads CASSGRDRGHEQYF. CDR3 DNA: TGTGCCAGCAGCGGCCGGGACAGGGGGCACGAGCAGTACTTC.

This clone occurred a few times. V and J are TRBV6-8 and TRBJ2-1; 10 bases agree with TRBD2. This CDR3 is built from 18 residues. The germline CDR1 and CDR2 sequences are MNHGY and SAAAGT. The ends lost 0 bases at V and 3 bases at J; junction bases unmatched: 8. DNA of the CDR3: TGTGCCAGCAGTTACTCGAACCCTCTAGCGGGAGTCTACAATGAGCAGTTCTTC. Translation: CASSYSNPLAGVYNEQFF.

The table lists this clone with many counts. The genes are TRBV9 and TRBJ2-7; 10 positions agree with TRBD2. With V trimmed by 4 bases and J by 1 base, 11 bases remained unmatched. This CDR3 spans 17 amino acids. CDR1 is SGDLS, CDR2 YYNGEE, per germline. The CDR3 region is CASSLTLAGPYSYEQYF. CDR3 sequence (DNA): TGTGCCAGCAGCTTAACACTAGCGGGACCCTATTCCTACGAGCAGTACTTC.

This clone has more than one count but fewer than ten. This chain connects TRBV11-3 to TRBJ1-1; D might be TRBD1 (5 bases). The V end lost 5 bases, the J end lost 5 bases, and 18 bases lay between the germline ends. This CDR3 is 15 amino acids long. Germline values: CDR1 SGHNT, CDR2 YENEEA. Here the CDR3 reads CASSPVSTWGTEAFF. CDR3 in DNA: TGTGCCAGCAGCCCGGTTAGTACCTGGGGGACTGAAGCTTTCTTT.

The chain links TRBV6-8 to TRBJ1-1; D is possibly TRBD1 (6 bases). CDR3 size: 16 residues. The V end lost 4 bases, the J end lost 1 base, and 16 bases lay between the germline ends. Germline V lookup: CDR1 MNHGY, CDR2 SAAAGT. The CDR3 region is CASSWWRGGKNTEAFF. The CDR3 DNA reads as TGTGCCAGCAGTTGGTGGAGGGGGGGGAAGAACACTGAAGCTTTCTTT.

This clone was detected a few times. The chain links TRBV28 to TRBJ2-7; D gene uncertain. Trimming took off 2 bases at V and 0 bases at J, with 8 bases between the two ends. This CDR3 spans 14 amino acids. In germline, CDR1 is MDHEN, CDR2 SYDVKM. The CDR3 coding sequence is TGTGCCAGCAGTTTAATAGCCACCTCCTACGAGCAGTACTTC. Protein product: CASSLIATSYEQYF.